The clone carrying this T cell receptor beta chain was picked up a small number of times. It was autoimmune disease history or systemic immunosuppression that excluded patients. Here immunoSEQ multiplex PCR was the method, and the copy in TCRdb shows in-frame clones only, minus some. The sample carries some 74,000 clones, 88% recorded once. Germline loops: CDR1 SGHDN, CDR2 FVKESK. V lost 6 bases, J lost 1 base, and 9 bases lay in between. This CDR3 comprises 13 residues. The record originates from a study of OX40 agonist ivuxolimab in advanced cancers. Background on the study: People in dose escalation had one of these cancers: hepatocellular carcinoma, melanoma, renal cell or head and neck cancer.

This chain joins TRBV14 and TRBJ1-2, with D possibly being TRBD1 (6 bases). Material: CD4+ or CD8+ T cells sorted from blood, obtained in a trial of the OX40 agonist ivuxolimab. The sequence was collected from an adult with an advanced solid tumor such as melanoma, head and neck, liver or kidney cancer. The chain's CDR3 is CASSGQFNYGYTF. The CDR3, as DNA: TGTGCCAGCAGTGGACAGTTTAACTATGGCTACACCTTC.